Following are 6 T cell receptor beta chains from one sample sequenced in a study of radiotherapy plus CTLA-4 blockade in lung cancer. The repertoire was sequenced with immunoSEQ multiplex PCR; TCRdb's copy has only in-frame clones and lacks some. The top ten clones hold 9.5% to 10% of a sample with about 77,000 clones, roughly 70% of them seen once. The sequencing used peripheral blood, collected from a patient treated with radiotherapy plus ipilimumab. These receptors came from a human donor with non-small cell lung cancer whose response to radiotherapy plus ipilimumab could not be evaluated.

The chain links TRBV4-2 to TRBJ1-1; D gene unclear. With 5 bases removed from V and 6 bases from J, the gap between germline ends came to 13 bases. In germline, CDR1 is LGHNA, CDR2 YNFKEQ. The CDR3 covers 13 residues. CDR3 nucleotide sequence: TGTGCCAGCAGCAACACCTTAAACGCTGAAGCTTTCTTT. Amino acid sequence: CASSNTLNAEAFF.

V and J are TRBV5-1 and TRBJ1-1; D is unclear. V lost 6 bases to trimming and J lost 4 bases, with 16 bases between them. The CDR3 runs to 14 residues. Germline CDR1 reads SGHRS; CDR2 reads YFSETQ. As DNA, the CDR3 is TGCGCCAGCACCCCGGGAGCTACTCCCACTGAAGCTTTCTTT. It yields the protein CASTPGATPTEAFF.

V and J are TRBV7-3 and TRBJ2-2; TRBD2 might be the D (5 bases). Germline V gene lookup returns CDR1 SGHTA and CDR2 FQGTGA. The V end was cut by 5 bases, the J end by 7 bases, with 8 bases between. CDR3 length: 12 residues. The CDR3 is CASSHRGGELFF. In DNA form, the CDR3 reads TGTGCCAGCAGCCATCGGGGCGGGGAGCTGTTTTTT.

This clone was seen more than once but under ten times. This chain connects TRBV9 to TRBJ2-1; TRBD1 agrees at 9 bases. Germline-derived CDR1 and CDR2 are SGDLS and YYNGEE. The CDR3 has 14 amino acids. Germline trimming cut 7 bases from V and 4 bases from J; bases unmatched to any gene: 6. CDR3 DNA: TGTGCCAGCTCCCGGGACAGGGCGTACAATGAGCAGTTCTTC. This gives the protein CASSRDRAYNEQFF.

This clone was seen a handful of times. The gene calls are TRBV21-1 and TRBJ1-1. TRBV21-1 is classified as a pseudogene. CDR3 size: 15 residues. This CDR3 reads CASSKRQGGTTEAFF. CDR3 coding DNA: TGTGCCAGCAGCAAAAGGCAGGGAGGGACCACTGAAGCTTTCTTT.

V gene TRBV4-1 combines with J gene TRBJ1-4; 7 bases line up with TRBD1. Looked up from germline, CDR1 is MGHRA and CDR2 is YSYEKL. With V trimmed by 4 bases and J by 4 bases, 3 bases remained unmatched. The CDR3 consists of 14 residues. This CDR3 is CASSRDRGNEKLFF. CDR3 nucleotide sequence: TGCGCCAGCAGCCGGGACAGAGGTAATGAAAAACTGTTTTTT.